This T cell receptor beta chain originates from a study of blood T cell repertoires in COVID-19. Germline V lookup: CDR1 ENHRY, CDR2 SYGVKD. The CDR3 consists of 16 residues. With 6 bases removed from V and 2 bases from J, the gap between germline ends came to 18 bases. Only in-frame clones appear in the TCRdb table, and some are missing; sequencing was by immunoSEQ multiplex PCR. The top ten clones hold roughly 2.9% of a sample with about 300,000 clones, roughly nine tenths of them seen once. This rearrangement joins TRBV10-3 to TRBJ2-3; tentative D call: TRBD1 (6 bases). Sequences were obtained from PBMCs or T cells enriched from blood (not recorded which). The sequence derives from a woman aged 45-65 years who had been exposed to COVID-19. The DNA for the CDR3 is TGTGCCATCAGCCCGGGACACAAGAAAAACACAGATACGCAGTATTTT. It is translated as CAISPGHKKNTDTQYF.